The subject of this entry is one T cell receptor beta chain. Sequenced patients had shown CD8+CD57+ cell expansion by flow cytometry. No therapy was given to patients before blood sampling. Genomic DNA, serving as template, underwent TCR beta VDJ and CDR3 profiling. TCRdb reprocessed the reads via MiXCR and lists one record per CDR3 protein. The table records 80,000 or so distinct CDR3 sequences, around 70% of them present only once. This entry comes from a study of CD8+CD57+ T cells in acquired aplastic anemia. Germline V gene data show CDR1 as SGHAT and CDR2 as FQNNGV. V lost 0 bases, J lost 4 bases, and 9 bases lay in between. CDR3 size: 14 residues.

The clonotype originates from a human donor with aplastic anemia. The chain combines TRBV11-2 with TRBJ2-5; tentatively, D is TRBD1 (5 bases). Source material: sorted CD4+, CD8+, or CD8+CD57+ T cells (not recorded which) from PBMCs. CDR3 in amino acids: CASSLDRALETQYF. The CDR3 DNA sequence: TGTGCCAGCAGCTTAGACAGGGCACTAGAGACCCAGTACTTC. Together with reference TRBV11-2 and TRBJ2-5, the CDR3 gives the full variable domain: EAGVAQSPRYKIIEKRQSVAFWCNPISGHATLYWYQQILGQGPKLLIQFQNNGVVDDSQLPKDRFSAERLKGVDSTLKIQPAKLEDSAVYLCASSLDRALETQYFGPGTRLLVL.